This T cell receptor (beta chain) derives from a study of T cell responses to AZD1222 COVID-19 vaccine. The CDR3 contains 15 residues. CDR1 and CDR2 from the germline V gene are MDHEN and SYDVKM. V was trimmed by 5 bases and J by 0 bases, leaving 11 bases between them. Libraries were prepared by immunoSEQ multiplex PCR; TCRdb keeps only in-frame clonotypes and omits some of them. The sample consists of 130,000 to 150,000 clones, about 90% of them appearing once. Study outcomes and limitations: As reported, nearly half of all spike-specific TCRs target variant regions that are unmutated. The peak T cell response came first, and repertoires were sampled only after it. Donors were chiefly white British, with a greater number of females, and clonal diversity was perhaps underestimated.

Notes on this clone: As yet, its antigen is unknown.

This sequence was found in an adult in good health. The rearrangement uses TRBV28 and TRBJ1-3; tentatively, D is TRBD1 (6 bases). This sample comprised peripheral blood, obtained on day 0 of MenACWY control vaccination. The CDR3 here is CASSPGVVSGNTIYF. CDR3 in DNA: TGTGCCAGCAGTCCAGGGGTAGTCTCTGGAAACACCATATATTTT.